The rows below give T cell receptor beta chains drawn from one sample of a study of shared T cell receptors in the human thymus. Sequencing used immunoSEQ multiplex PCR; TCRdb keeps in-frame clones, though not all of them. The data show about 660,000 clones, 85% to 90% seen once. This same sample was also part of a study on human thymus T cells.

Sequenced input: thymocytes. Every receptor here comes from a boy younger than two with a congenital heart defect. Both conserved end residues are part of each CDR3. D genes are given only for firm matches. The size of a clone is reported for some rows only, either as once, few or many, or as a class for expanded clones.

d_call: .
clone_size: once
j_call: TRBJ1-2
v_call: TRBV5-1
cdr3_aa: CASSLETGDGYTF
cdr3_nt: TGCGCCAGCAGCTTGGAGACAGGAGATGGCTACACCTTC

d_call: .
clone_size: .
j_call: TRBJ2-5
v_call: TRBV4-3
cdr3_aa: CASSQSWRGGERGETQYF
cdr3_nt: TGCGCCAGCAGCCAATCTTGGCGGGGAGGTGAGAGGGGCGAGACCCAGTACTTC

d_call: TRBD2
clone_size: .
j_call: TRBJ2-5
v_call: TRBV5-1
cdr3_aa: CASSRGLAGDSGERETQYF
cdr3_nt: TGCGCCAGCAGCCGGGGACTAGCGGGAGACTCTGGTGAGAGAGAGACCCAGTACTTC

d_call: TRBD1
clone_size: .
j_call: TRBJ2-5
v_call: TRBV6-1
cdr3_aa: CASSKGGDRGQETQYF
cdr3_nt: TGTGCCAGCAGTAAAGGGGGGGACAGGGGCCAAGAGACCCAGTACTTC

d_call: TRBD1
clone_size: .
j_call: TRBJ1-1
v_call: TRBV4-1
cdr3_aa: CASSQDCPGVKQGEDTEAFF
cdr3_nt: TGCGCCAGCAGCCAAGATTGTCCGGGCGTTAAACAGGGGGAGGACACTGAAGCTTTCTTT

d_call: .
clone_size: .
j_call: TRBJ1-6
v_call: TRBV7-9
cdr3_aa: CASSLLRMGGDNSPLHF
cdr3_nt: TGTGCCAGCAGCCTACTTCGGATGGGAGGTGATAATTCACCCCTCCACTTT

d_call: .
clone_size: .
j_call: TRBJ1-2
v_call: TRBV5-1
cdr3_aa: CASSLGDTHYTF
cdr3_nt: TGCGCCAGCAGCTTGGGGGACACGCACTACACCTTC

d_call: TRBD1
clone_size: .
j_call: TRBJ2-1
v_call: TRBV2
cdr3_aa: CASSEGRGTGVSNEQFF
cdr3_nt: TGTGCCAGCAGTGAAGGCCGAGGGACAGGGGTTTCCAATGAGCAGTTCTTC

d_call: TRBD1
clone_size: .
j_call: TRBJ1-2
v_call: TRBV25-1
cdr3_aa: CASSGGTENYGYTF
cdr3_nt: TGTGCCAGCAGTGGGGGGACAGAAAACTATGGCTACACCTTC

d_call: .
clone_size: .
j_call: TRBJ2-7
v_call: TRBV28
cdr3_aa: CASSRNEHRGSYEQYF
cdr3_nt: TGTGCCAGCAGTCGAAACGAACACCGGGGCTCCTACGAGCAGTACTTC

d_call: .
clone_size: .
j_call: TRBJ2-3
v_call: TRBV30
cdr3_aa: CAWSKPSPDTQYF
cdr3_nt: TGTGCCTGGAGTAAGCCTTCGCCAGATACGCAGTATTTT

d_call: .
clone_size: few
j_call: TRBJ2-1
v_call: TRBV19
cdr3_aa: CASSMGTADSYNEQFF
cdr3_nt: TGTGCCAGTAGTATGGGAACAGCGGACTCCTACAATGAGCAGTTCTTC

d_call: TRBD2
clone_size: .
j_call: TRBJ2-3
v_call: TRBV7-6
cdr3_aa: CASSSGLAGPQTTDTQYF
cdr3_nt: TGTGCCAGCAGCTCGGGACTAGCGGGACCGCAAACCACAGATACGCAGTATTTT

d_call: TRBD2
clone_size: .
j_call: TRBJ2-7
v_call: TRBV9
cdr3_aa: CASSPPGAGLNEQYF
cdr3_nt: TGTGCCAGCAGCCCCCCCGGAGCGGGATTGAACGAGCAGTACTTC

d_call: .
clone_size: .
j_call: TRBJ2-7
v_call: TRBV5-1
cdr3_aa: CASSLDPRENSYEQYF
cdr3_nt: TGCGCCAGCAGCTTGGATCCGCGGGAAAACTCCTACGAGCAGTACTTC

d_call: .
clone_size: .
j_call: TRBJ2-1
v_call: TRBV7-3
cdr3_aa: CASSANGTGAYNEQFF
cdr3_nt: TGTGCCAGCAGCGCTAACGGGACGGGAGCCTACAATGAGCAGTTCTTC

d_call: TRBD2
clone_size: few
j_call: TRBJ2-3
v_call: TRBV11-3
cdr3_aa: CASSPRWSGRPDTQYF
cdr3_nt: TGTGCCAGCAGCCCGAGGTGGAGCGGGAGGCCAGATACGCAGTATTTT

d_call: .
clone_size: .
j_call: TRBJ2-2
v_call: TRBV7-2
cdr3_aa: CASSFLVGSFNTGELFF
cdr3_nt: TGTGCCAGCAGCTTTTTGGTCGGGAGTTTCAACACCGGGGAGCTGTTTTTT

d_call: TRBD2
clone_size: few
j_call: TRBJ2-2
v_call: TRBV14
cdr3_aa: CASSHTSARSNTGELFF
cdr3_nt: TGTGCCAGCAGCCATACTAGCGCGCGTTCGAACACCGGGGAGCTGTTTTTT

d_call: TRBD1
clone_size: .
j_call: TRBJ2-4
v_call: TRBV11-2
cdr3_aa: CASSLEPGTGPNIQYF
cdr3_nt: TGTGCCAGCAGCTTAGAGCCAGGGACAGGGCCAAACATTCAGTACTTC

d_call: TRBD2
clone_size: .
j_call: TRBJ2-7
v_call: TRBV6-5
cdr3_aa: CASSYSVAGGFYEQYF
cdr3_nt: TGTGCCAGCAGTTACTCAGTAGCGGGAGGCTTCTACGAGCAGTACTTC

d_call: .
clone_size: .
j_call: TRBJ1-2
v_call: TRBV4-1
cdr3_aa: CASSQGLRRNLANYGYTF
cdr3_nt: TGCGCCAGCAGCCAAGGTTTACGCCGAAACTTAGCTAACTATGGCTACACCTTC

d_call: TRBD1
clone_size: .
j_call: TRBJ1-1
v_call: TRBV10-2
cdr3_aa: CASSLQGGTEAFF
cdr3_nt: TGCGCCAGCAGTTTACAGGGGGGCACTGAAGCTTTCTTT

d_call: .
clone_size: few
j_call: TRBJ2-1
v_call: TRBV7-6
cdr3_aa: CASSLEPVWGRRDEQFF
cdr3_nt: TGTGCCAGCAGCTTGGAGCCAGTTTGGGGCCGGAGGGATGAGCAGTTCTTC

d_call: TRBD1
clone_size: .
j_call: TRBJ2-7
v_call: TRBV27
cdr3_aa: CASSSDRVFGYEQYF
cdr3_nt: TGTGCCAGCAGTTCGGACAGGGTGTTTGGGTACGAGCAGTACTTC

d_call: TRBD2
clone_size: .
j_call: TRBJ2-1
v_call: TRBV14
cdr3_aa: CASSRGLAGKVLDEQFF
cdr3_nt: TGTGCCAGCAGCCGGGGACTAGCGGGAAAGGTTTTGGATGAGCAGTTCTTC

d_call: .
clone_size: once
j_call: TRBJ1-2
v_call: TRBV28
cdr3_aa: CASRPLRHLANYGYTF
cdr3_nt: TGTGCCAGCAGACCCCTCAGACATCTTGCTAACTATGGCTACACCTTC

d_call: .
clone_size: few
j_call: TRBJ2-4
v_call: TRBV20-1
cdr3_aa: CSASRGNIQYF
cdr3_nt: TGCAGTGCTAGCCGCGGGAACATTCAGTACTTC

d_call: TRBD1
clone_size: .
j_call: TRBJ2-7
v_call: TRBV27
cdr3_aa: CASSQRDRPRNEQYF
cdr3_nt: TGTGCCAGCAGTCAAAGGGACAGGCCTCGGAACGAGCAGTACTTC

d_call: TRBD1
clone_size: once
j_call: TRBJ2-2
v_call: TRBV6-1
cdr3_aa: CASSLTGGLTGELFF
cdr3_nt: TGTGCCAGCAGCCTAACAGGGGGCCTAACCGGGGAGCTGTTTTTT

d_call: TRBD1
clone_size: once
j_call: TRBJ1-2
v_call: TRBV25-1
cdr3_aa: CASSSTNGTGCGYTF
cdr3_nt: TGTGCCAGCAGTTCAACTAATGGGACAGGGTGTGGCTACACCTTC

d_call: .
clone_size: .
j_call: TRBJ2-7
v_call: TRBV10-1
cdr3_aa: CASSERGSYEQYF
cdr3_nt: TGCGCCAGCAGTGAGCGGGGTTCCTACGAGCAGTACTTC

d_call: TRBD2
clone_size: few
j_call: TRBJ2-3
v_call: TRBV4-3
cdr3_aa: CASSQGSGLPIGPDTQYF
cdr3_nt: TGCGCCAGCAGCCAAGGATCGGGACTACCAATAGGCCCAGATACGCAGTATTTT

d_call: TRBD1
clone_size: once
j_call: TRBJ1-2
v_call: TRBV11-3
cdr3_aa: CASSPRGQGEDGYTF
cdr3_nt: TGTGCCAGCAGCCCACGGGGACAGGGAGAGGATGGCTACACCTTC

d_call: TRBD2
clone_size: .
j_call: TRBJ2-3
v_call: TRBV4-3
cdr3_aa: CASSQEVGRGRDTQYF
cdr3_nt: TGCGCCAGCAGCCAAGAGGTCGGGAGGGGGAGAGATACGCAGTATTTT

d_call: .
clone_size: .
j_call: TRBJ2-6
v_call: TRBV4-3
cdr3_aa: CASSDTGCSGANVLTF
cdr3_nt: TGCGCCAGCAGCGATACAGGGTGCTCTGGGGCCAACGTCCTGACTTTC

d_call: TRBD2
clone_size: .
j_call: TRBJ2-7
v_call: TRBV27
cdr3_aa: CASSVANPAGGGEQYF
cdr3_nt: TGTGCCAGCAGTGTAGCAAACCCAGCGGGAGGTGGCGAGCAGTACTTC

d_call: TRBD1
clone_size: .
j_call: TRBJ2-7
v_call: TRBV28
cdr3_aa: CASRPGQGGAYEQYF
cdr3_nt: TGTGCCAGCAGACCCGGACAGGGGGGAGCCTACGAGCAGTACTTC

d_call: TRBD2
clone_size: .
j_call: TRBJ2-3
v_call: TRBV25-1
cdr3_aa: CASSQLLAAPSTDTQYF
cdr3_nt: TGTGCCAGCAGTCAACTACTAGCGGCGCCTAGCACAGATACGCAGTATTTT

d_call: .
clone_size: .
j_call: TRBJ2-1
v_call: TRBV27
cdr3_aa: CASSWISQTRPHSYNEQFF
cdr3_nt: TGTGCCAGCAGTTGGATATCCCAGACTAGGCCCCACTCCTACAATGAGCAGTTCTTC

d_call: .
clone_size: .
j_call: TRBJ2-3
v_call: TRBV6-5
cdr3_aa: CASRSGLSTDTQYF
cdr3_nt: TGTGCCAGCAGATCAGGGCTAAGCACAGATACGCAGTATTTT

d_call: TRBD2
clone_size: .
j_call: TRBJ2-5
v_call: TRBV7-9
cdr3_aa: CASSTTRGLVETQYF
cdr3_nt: TGTGCCAGCAGCACCACGCGCGGACTAGTAGAGACCCAGTACTTC

d_call: TRBD2
clone_size: .
j_call: TRBJ2-1
v_call: TRBV9
cdr3_aa: CASSAGGPRDYNEQFF
cdr3_nt: TGTGCCAGCAGCGCGGGGGGGCCCCGAGACTACAATGAGCAGTTCTTC

d_call: .
clone_size: .
j_call: TRBJ2-7
v_call: TRBV6-1
cdr3_aa: CASRCVSGEQYF
cdr3_nt: TGTGCCAGCCGTTGTGTCTCAGGCGAGCAGTACTTC

d_call: TRBD1
clone_size: .
j_call: TRBJ1-4
v_call: TRBV25-1
cdr3_aa: CASSVRQGRDEKLFF
cdr3_nt: TGTGCCAGCAGTGTTAGACAGGGGCGCGATGAAAAACTGTTTTTT

d_call: TRBD1
clone_size: .
j_call: TRBJ2-7
v_call: TRBV7-2
cdr3_aa: CASSSDRAEDYEQYF
cdr3_nt: TGTGCCAGCAGCTCGGACAGGGCGGAGGACTACGAGCAGTACTTC

d_call: TRBD2
clone_size: .
j_call: TRBJ2-7
v_call: TRBV7-2
cdr3_aa: CASSQGGQSYEQYF
cdr3_nt: TGTGCCAGCAGCCAGGGAGGGCAATCCTACGAGCAGTACTTC

d_call: TRBD1
clone_size: .
j_call: TRBJ2-5
v_call: TRBV27
cdr3_aa: CVSRDRAEETQYF
cdr3_nt: TGTGTCTCGCGGGACAGGGCTGAAGAGACCCAGTACTTC

d_call: .
clone_size: .
j_call: TRBJ2-5
v_call: TRBV21-1
cdr3_aa: CASSTTGTSPQETQYF
cdr3_nt: TGTGCCAGCAGCACTACCGGGACTAGCCCTCAAGAGACCCAGTACTTC

d_call: TRBD2
clone_size: .
j_call: TRBJ2-1
v_call: TRBV7-9
cdr3_aa: CASSFFAGGPPYNEQFF
cdr3_nt: TGTGCCAGCAGCTTCTTTGCGGGAGGGCCTCCATACAATGAGCAGTTCTTC

d_call: TRBD2
clone_size: .
j_call: TRBJ2-7
v_call: TRBV7-2
cdr3_aa: CATGREAGGYEQYF
cdr3_nt: TGTGCCACTGGGAGGGAAGCGGGAGGGTACGAGCAGTACTTC

d_call: TRBD2
clone_size: .
j_call: TRBJ2-5
v_call: TRBV27
cdr3_aa: CASRGTSGVGSQYF
cdr3_nt: TGTGCCAGCAGGGGGACTAGCGGGGTGGGGTCCCAGTACTTC

d_call: .
clone_size: .
j_call: TRBJ1-6
v_call: TRBV7-9
cdr3_aa: CASSQGRKNSPLHF
cdr3_nt: TGTGCCAGCAGCCAGGGAAGGAAGAATTCACCCCTCCACTTT